This T cell receptor (beta chain) was captured in a study of early T cells in non-severe SARS-CoV-2 infection. The wider study: Investigators sequenced bulk RNA drawn from unsorted whole blood, and chains remained unpaired. Overall study results and limits: Anti-spike CD8 responses were favored by VDJdb matching, which missed private and CD4 specificities.

V trimming: 1 base; J trimming: 2 bases; junction bases outside the gene matches: 22. The CDR3 loop spans 20 amino acids. Germline CDR1 DFQATT, CDR2 SNEGSKA (reference sequence). Unique molecular identifiers tagged individual cDNA molecules. TCRdb reanalysed the 5' RACE reads using MiXCR and keeps one entry per CDR3 protein. The sample has 60,000 or so distinct CDR3 sequences, around 13% seen once; the top ten hold roughly 4%. At least ten counts were recorded for this clonotype. The antigen is undetermined. The specimen sequenced was whole blood. The receptor was isolated from an adult who was a healthcare worker with PCR-confirmed SARS-CoV-2 infection or an uninfected control (not recorded which). The chain employs TRBV20-1 and TRBJ2-5; 7 bases fit TRBD1. This chain's CDR3 is CSARGILDREIGGPQETQYF. The DNA for the CDR3 is TGCAGTGCTAGAGGGATACTTGACAGGGAAATAGGGGGTCCACAAGAGACCCAGTACTTC.